This T cell receptor beta chain emerged from a study of T-cell reconstitution after alpha-beta-depleted transplantation in children. This CDR3 spans 15 amino acids. The V gene's germline CDR1 is MDHEN and CDR2 SYDVKM. With 7 bases clipped from V and 5 bases from J, the junction kept 14 bases outside the gene matches. Study outcomes and limitations: At one year after transplant, newly produced T cells mostly accounted for T-cell counts and diversity. Some patients showed high day-60 TCRbeta diversity, which derived from surviving recipient T cells and thymic progenitors. The origin of alpha-beta T cells about two months after transplant was reportedly several hundred expanded graft clones.

The authors prepared the TCRbeta library with unique molecular identifiers. TCRdb reanalysed the PCR reads using MiXCR and keeps one entry per CDR3 protein. This sample has around 960,000 distinct CDR3 sequences, with roughly 29% found just once. The table lists this clonotype with a few counts. Its target is unknown. V and J are TRBV28 and TRBJ2-7; TRBD2 agrees at 7 bases. This sequence originates from a boy younger than two who had a stem cell transplant for SCID, so the T cells may come from the graft donor. The sequencing used PBMCs, mostly from graft donor cells, collected 360 days after TCRalphabeta/CD19-depleted stem cell transplant. The CDR3 DNA sequence: TGTGCCAGCACCCTCGGTGGACTAGGTGGAAACGAGCAGTACTTC. It yields the protein CASTLGGLGGNEQYF.